Described below is a single TCR beta chain sequence and its context. This sample was included in a study of shared clonotypes between healthy human individuals. Only Caucasian adults living in Nashville, Tennessee served as donors. There are 15 residues in the CDR3. V shed 6 bases, J shed 4 bases, and the junction held 4 bases outside the gene matches. Germline V lookup: CDR1 KGHSH, CDR2 LQKENI. The assay was immunoSEQ multiplex PCR, and TCRdb's table has in-frame clones only and misses some. The sample has about 980,000 clones; over 60% are singletons. Sequenced material: memory CD4+ T cells sorted from blood. Subset described: CD45RA-negative fraction. This sequence originates from a man younger than 35 in good health. This chain connects TRBV18 to TRBJ2-2; 11 bases are a match to TRBD2. The CDR3 region is CASSQTSGVTGELFF. Here the CDR3 DNA reads TGTGCCAGCTCGCAGACTAGCGGGGTCACCGGGGAGCTGTTTTTT.